This T cell receptor beta chain was identified in a study of shared clonotypes between healthy human individuals. Deletions cut 2 bases from V and 3 bases from J, with 7 bases between. Germline CDR1 reads MNHEY; CDR2 reads SMNVEV (reference sequence). This CDR3 is built from 13 residues. Healthy and HIV-negative, the adult donors had no recent acute infections or vaccinations. Template for every sorted-subset replicate PCR totaled 200 to 250 ng DNA, around 33,000 T cell genomes. In the original analysis: Junction-only sequences produced by ImmunoSEQ had no quality scores, so filtering differed. Method: immunoSEQ multiplex PCR; TCRdb's copy keeps in-frame clones and lacks some. From that table come the V and J calls and clone size; the DNA was used to work out D and trimming. Here the sample spans around 600,000 clones, 95% to 98% being singletons. Study results and caveats: Sharing across a handful of donors was seen in roughly 5.2% of naive CD4 clonotypes.

Concerning this clone itself: Its specificity is not known.

This sequence originates from a woman aged 30 to 39 in good health. Input material: naive CD4+ T cells sorted from blood. Noted subset: CD45RA+ positively selected. The rearrangement links TRBV27 to TRBJ1-2, with D perhaps matching TRBD1 (5 bases). The DNA of the CDR3 is TGTGCCAGCAGTTTACGAGGGGACTATGGCTACACCTTC. Its protein is CASSLRGDYGYTF.